The 8 T cell receptor beta chains reported below all come from one sample, sequenced in a study of blood T cells in healthy people across ages. It was with a sample-barcoded 5' primer and a J-beta primer mix that a second PCR of roughly 7 to 11 cycles was run. From the 5' RACE reads, TCRdb called clonotypes with MiXCR, one entry per CDR3 protein. In the table there are some 1.5 million distinct CDR3 sequences, 28% of which are singletons. Material: blood. The receptors shown here come from a woman younger than 45 in good health.

To note about this clonotype: A much larger clone differs by one base, so this may be a read error. The chain carries TRBV7-6 and TRBJ2-1; 9 bases align to TRBD2. TRBJ2-7 matches the DNA end more closely, so the J call is doubtful. The CDR3 is 17 amino acids. Germline lookup yields CDR1 SGHVS and CDR2 FNYEAQ. CDR3 region: CASSPTSGFSSYNEQYF. CDR3 nucleotides: TGTGCCAGCAGCCCTACTAGCGGGTTTAGCTCCTACAATGAGCAGTACTTC.

The chain employs TRBV5-1 and TRBJ2-7, with TRBD2 matching over 8 bases. The CDR3 has 12 amino acids. In germline, CDR1 is SGHRS, CDR2 YFSETQ. Trimming removed 6 bases from V and 5 bases from J; junction bases left unmatched: 4. The CDR3 loop is CASTPGGDEQYF. CDR3 bases: TGCGCCAGCACCCCGGGGGGGGACGAGCAGTACTTC.

This clonotype was detected ten times or more. This chain uses TRBV7-2 with TRBJ1-5; D is unresolved. V was shortened by 6 bases and J by 7 bases, with 13 bases between the two germline ends. The CDR3 extends over 13 amino acids. Germline-derived CDR1 and CDR2 are SGHTA and FQGNSA. The CDR3 nucleotides are TGTGCCAGCAGTTTGGGGTCCGGGCAGCCCCAGCATTTT. Protein sequence: CASSLGSGQPQHF.

To note about this clonotype: A much larger clonotype is one base distant, so this may be a read error. The chain is built from TRBV20-1 and TRBJ2-5; the D gene could be TRBD1 or TRBD2 (5 bases each). The J call may be wrong; the DNA end is better matched by TRBJ2-7. Germline V gene data show CDR1 as DFQATT and CDR2 as SNEGSKA (reference sequence). The CDR3 totals 13 residues. The CDR3 region has the DNA TGCAGTGCCCCCGTCGGACGGGGCCACGAGCAGTACTTC. Encoded protein: CSAPVGRGHEQYF.

Remarks on this clonotype: A read error may explain this, as a much larger clone is one base away. The chain couples TRBV7-2 to TRBJ2-7; no clear D. Trimming took off 4 bases at V and 7 bases at J, with 8 bases between the two ends. The CDR3 has 11 amino acids. Germline loops: CDR1 SGHTA, CDR2 FQGNSA. Written as DNA, the CDR3 is TGTGCCAGCAGCTCGACACCTGAGCAGTACTTC. This encodes CASSSTPEQYF.

The V and J genes are TRBV20-1 and TRBJ2-3, with D possibly being TRBD2 (6 bases). There are 15 residues in the CDR3. Per germline, CDR1 DFQATT and CDR2 SNEGSKA (reference sequence). The V and J ends lost 6 bases and 2 bases respectively, with 18 bases between them. In nucleotides, the CDR3 is TGCAGTGCCGAAGGTGGGACTTCGATCACAGATACGCAGTATTTT. It specifies CSAEGGTSITDTQYF.

The rearrangement uses TRBV2 and TRBJ1-5; 8 nucleotides line up with TRBD1. The CDR3 contains 15 residues. V lost 3 bases and J lost 4; bases outside the gene matches: 5. The germline V gene has CDR1 SNHLY and CDR2 FYNNEI. CDR3 coding DNA: TGTGCCAGCAGTGAGGGGGGACAGGCGAATCAGCCCCAGCATTTT. Protein product: CASSEGGQANQPQHF.

This clonotype was found many times. The chain uses TRBV15 and TRBJ2-3; TRBD2 matches at 8 bases. Germline values: CDR1 LNHNV, CDR2 YYDKDF (reference sequence). The V gene end was trimmed by 1 base and the J gene end by 8 bases; junction bases not matched to a gene: 20. The CDR3 extends over 19 amino acids. This chain's CDR3 is CATSRVGGSGGSVAGTQYF. The DNA of the CDR3 is TGTGCCACCAGCAGAGTCGGTGGGAGCGGGGGCTCCGTTGCGGGTACGCAGTATTTT.